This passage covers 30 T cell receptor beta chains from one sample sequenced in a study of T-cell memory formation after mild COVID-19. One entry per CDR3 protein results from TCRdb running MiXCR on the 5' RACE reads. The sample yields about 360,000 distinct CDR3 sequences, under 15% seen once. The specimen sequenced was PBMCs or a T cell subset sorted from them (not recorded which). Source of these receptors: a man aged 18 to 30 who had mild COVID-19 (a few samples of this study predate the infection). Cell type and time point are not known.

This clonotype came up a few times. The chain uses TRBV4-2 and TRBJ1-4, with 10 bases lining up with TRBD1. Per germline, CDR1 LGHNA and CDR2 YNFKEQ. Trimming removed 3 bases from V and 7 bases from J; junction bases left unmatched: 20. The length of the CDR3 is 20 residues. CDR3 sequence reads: CASSQDFSSSRDRGGEKLFF. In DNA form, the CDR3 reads TGTGCCAGCAGCCAGGATTTCTCCTCAAGCCGGGACAGGGGTGGTGAAAAACTGTTTTTT.

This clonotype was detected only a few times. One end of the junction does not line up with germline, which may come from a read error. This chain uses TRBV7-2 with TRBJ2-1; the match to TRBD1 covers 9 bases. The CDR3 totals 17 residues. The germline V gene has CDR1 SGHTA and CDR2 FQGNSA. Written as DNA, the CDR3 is TGTGTCAGCAGCTCCCCAACAGGGGGCTTGTCCTACAATGAGCAGTTCTTC. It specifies CVSSSPTGGLSYNEQFF.

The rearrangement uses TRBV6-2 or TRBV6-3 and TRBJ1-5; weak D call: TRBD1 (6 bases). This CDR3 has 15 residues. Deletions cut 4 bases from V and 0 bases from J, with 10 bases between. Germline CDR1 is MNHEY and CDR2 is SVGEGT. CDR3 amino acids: CASSSRQASNQPQHF. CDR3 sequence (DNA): TGTGCCAGCAGTTCCCGACAGGCTAGCAATCAGCCCCAGCATTTT.

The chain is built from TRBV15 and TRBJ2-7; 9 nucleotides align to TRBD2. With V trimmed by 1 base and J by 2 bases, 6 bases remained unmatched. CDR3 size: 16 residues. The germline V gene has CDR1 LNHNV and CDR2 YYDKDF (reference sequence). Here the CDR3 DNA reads TGTGCCACCAGCAGAGCAACTAGCGGGCCGACCTACGAGCAGTACTTC. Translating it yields CATSRATSGPTYEQYF.

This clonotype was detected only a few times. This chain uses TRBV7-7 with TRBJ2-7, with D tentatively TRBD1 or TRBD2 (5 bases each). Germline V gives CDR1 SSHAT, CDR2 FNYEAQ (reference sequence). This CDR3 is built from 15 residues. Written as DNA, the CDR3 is TGTGCTAGCAGCGGTAGGGACCGAGATTTGGGGGAGCAGTACGTC. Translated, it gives CASSGRDRDLGEQYV.

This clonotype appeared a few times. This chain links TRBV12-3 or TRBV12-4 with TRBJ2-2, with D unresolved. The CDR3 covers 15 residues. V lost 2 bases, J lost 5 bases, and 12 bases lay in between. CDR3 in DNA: TGTGCCAGCAGTTTACCCCCAGGTCTTACCGGGGAGCTGTTTTTT. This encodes CASSLPPGLTGELFF.

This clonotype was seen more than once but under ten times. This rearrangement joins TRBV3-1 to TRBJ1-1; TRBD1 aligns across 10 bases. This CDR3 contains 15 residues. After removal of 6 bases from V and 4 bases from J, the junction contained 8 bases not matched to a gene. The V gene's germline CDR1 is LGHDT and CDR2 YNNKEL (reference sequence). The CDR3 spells CASRTRTGGTTEAFF. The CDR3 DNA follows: TGTGCCAGCAGAACGCGGACAGGGGGGACCACTGAAGCTTTCTTT.

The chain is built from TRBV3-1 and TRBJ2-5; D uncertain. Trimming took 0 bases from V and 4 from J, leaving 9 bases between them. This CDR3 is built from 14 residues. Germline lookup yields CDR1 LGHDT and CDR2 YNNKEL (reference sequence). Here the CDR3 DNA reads TGTGCCAGCAGCCAAGATTGGTGGGGAGAGACCCAGTACTTC. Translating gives CASSQDWWGETQYF.

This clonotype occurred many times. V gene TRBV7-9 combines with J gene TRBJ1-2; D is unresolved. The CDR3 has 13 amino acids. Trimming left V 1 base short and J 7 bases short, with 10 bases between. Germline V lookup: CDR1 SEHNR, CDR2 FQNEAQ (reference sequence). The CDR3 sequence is CASSLDLTGGYTF. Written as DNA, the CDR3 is TGTGCCAGCAGCTTAGACCTCACGGGTGGCTACACCTTC.

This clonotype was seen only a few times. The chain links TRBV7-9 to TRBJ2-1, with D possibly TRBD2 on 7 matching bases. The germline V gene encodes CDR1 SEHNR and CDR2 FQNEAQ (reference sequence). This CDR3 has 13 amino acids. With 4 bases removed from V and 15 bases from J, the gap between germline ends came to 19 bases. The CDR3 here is CASSSQGQGGPFF. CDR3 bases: TGTGCCAGCAGCTCCCAGGGGCAGGGAGGGCCGTTCTTC.

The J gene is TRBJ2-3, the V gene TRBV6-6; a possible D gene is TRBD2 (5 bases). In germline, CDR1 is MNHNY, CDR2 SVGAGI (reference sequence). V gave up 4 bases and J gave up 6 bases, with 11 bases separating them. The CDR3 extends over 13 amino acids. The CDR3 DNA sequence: TGTGCCAGCAGTTTCCCGGACTGGGATACGCAGTATTTT. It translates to CASSFPDWDTQYF.

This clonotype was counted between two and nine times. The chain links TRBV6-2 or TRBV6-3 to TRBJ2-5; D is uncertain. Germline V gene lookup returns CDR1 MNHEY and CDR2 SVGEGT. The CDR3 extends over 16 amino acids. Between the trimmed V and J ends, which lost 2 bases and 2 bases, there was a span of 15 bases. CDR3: CASSYGRPAQQETQYF. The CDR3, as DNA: TGTGCCAGCAGTTACGGTCGGCCGGCACAACAAGAGACCCAGTACTTC.

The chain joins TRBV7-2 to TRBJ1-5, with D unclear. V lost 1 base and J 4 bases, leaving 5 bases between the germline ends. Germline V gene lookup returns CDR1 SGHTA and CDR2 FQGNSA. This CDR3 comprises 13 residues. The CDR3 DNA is TGTGCCAGCAGCTTAGTCCAGAATCAGCCCCAGCATTTT. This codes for CASSLVQNQPQHF. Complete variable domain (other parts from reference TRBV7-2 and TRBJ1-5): GAGVSQSPSNKVTEKGKDVELRCDPISGHTALYWYRQSLGQGLEFLIYFQGNSAPDKSGLPSDRFSAERTGGSVSTLTIQRTQQEDSAVYLCASSLVQNQPQHFGDGTRLSIL.

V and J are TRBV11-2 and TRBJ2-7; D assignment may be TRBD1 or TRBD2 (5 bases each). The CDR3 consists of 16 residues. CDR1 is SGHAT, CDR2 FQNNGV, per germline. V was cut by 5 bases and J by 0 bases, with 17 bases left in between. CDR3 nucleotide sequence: TGTGCCAGCAGCCCCTTGAGGGGCCCGAGCTCCTACGAGCAGTACTTC. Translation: CASSPLRGPSSYEQYF.

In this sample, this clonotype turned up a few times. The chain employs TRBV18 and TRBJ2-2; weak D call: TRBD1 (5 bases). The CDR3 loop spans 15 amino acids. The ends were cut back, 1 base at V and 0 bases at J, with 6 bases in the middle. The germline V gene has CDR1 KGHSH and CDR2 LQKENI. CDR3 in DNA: TGTGCCAGCTCACCACAGGGGACGAACACCGGGGAGCTGTTTTTT. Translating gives CASSPQGTNTGELFF. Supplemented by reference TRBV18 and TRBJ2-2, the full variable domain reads NAGVMQNPRHLVRRRGQEARLRCSPMKGHSHVYWYRQLPEEGLKFMVYLQKENIIDESGMPKERFSAEFPKEGPSILRIQQVVRGDSAAYFCASSPQGTNTGELFFGEGSRLTVL.

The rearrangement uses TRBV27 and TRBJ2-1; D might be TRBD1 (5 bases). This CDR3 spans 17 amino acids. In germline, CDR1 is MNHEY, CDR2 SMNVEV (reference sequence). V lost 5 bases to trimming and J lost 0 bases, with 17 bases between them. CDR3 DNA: TGTGCCAGCAGTAAGCCCAGACAGAGCAGCTCCTACAATGAGCAGTTCTTC. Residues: CASSKPRQSSSYNEQFF.

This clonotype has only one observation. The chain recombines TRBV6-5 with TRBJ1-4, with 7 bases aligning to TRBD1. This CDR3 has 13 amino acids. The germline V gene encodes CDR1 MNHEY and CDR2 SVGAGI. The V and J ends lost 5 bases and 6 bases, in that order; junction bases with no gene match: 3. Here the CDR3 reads CASSPDRDEKLFF. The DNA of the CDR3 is TGTGCCAGCAGTCCAGACAGGGATGAAAAACTGTTTTTT.

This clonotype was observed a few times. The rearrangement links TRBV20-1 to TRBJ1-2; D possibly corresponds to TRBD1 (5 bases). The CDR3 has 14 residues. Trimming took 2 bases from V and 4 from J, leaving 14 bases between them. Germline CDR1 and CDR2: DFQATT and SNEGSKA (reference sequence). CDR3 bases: TGCAGTGCTAGACCCGGGGTGAGGGGCTATGGCTACACCTTC. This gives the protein CSARPGVRGYGYTF.

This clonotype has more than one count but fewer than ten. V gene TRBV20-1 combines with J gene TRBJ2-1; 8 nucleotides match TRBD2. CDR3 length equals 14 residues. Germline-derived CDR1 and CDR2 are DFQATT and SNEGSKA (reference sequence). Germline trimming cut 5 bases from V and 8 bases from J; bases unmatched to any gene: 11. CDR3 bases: TGCAGTGCTTCTCGAGGCGGGGGGATCGATGAGCAGTTCTTC. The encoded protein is CSASRGGGIDEQFF.

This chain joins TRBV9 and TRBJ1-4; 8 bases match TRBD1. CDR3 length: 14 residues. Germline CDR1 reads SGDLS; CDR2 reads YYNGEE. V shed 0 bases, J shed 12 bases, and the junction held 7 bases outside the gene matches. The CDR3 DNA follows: TGTGCCAGCAGCGTAGGACAGGGGCCCTGGGAACTGTTTTTT. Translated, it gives CASSVGQGPWELFF.

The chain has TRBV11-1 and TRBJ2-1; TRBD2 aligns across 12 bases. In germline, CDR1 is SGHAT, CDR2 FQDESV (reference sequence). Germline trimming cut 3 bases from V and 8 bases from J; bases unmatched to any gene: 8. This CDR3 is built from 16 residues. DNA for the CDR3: TGTGCCAGCAGCTTCGCGCTAGCGGGGGGGCGCCATGAGCAGTTCTTC. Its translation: CASSFALAGGRHEQFF.

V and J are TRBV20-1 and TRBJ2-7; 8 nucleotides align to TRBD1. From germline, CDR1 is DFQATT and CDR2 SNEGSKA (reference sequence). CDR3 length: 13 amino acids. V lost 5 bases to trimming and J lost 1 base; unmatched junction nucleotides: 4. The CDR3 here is CSARTGFSYEQYF. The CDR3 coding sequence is TGCAGTGCTCGGACAGGGTTTTCCTACGAGCAGTACTTC.

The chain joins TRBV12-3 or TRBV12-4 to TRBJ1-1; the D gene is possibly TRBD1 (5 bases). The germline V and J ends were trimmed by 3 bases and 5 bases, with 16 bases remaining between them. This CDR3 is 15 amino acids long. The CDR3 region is CASSFVGRGKTEAFF. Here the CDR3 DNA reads TGTGCCAGCAGTTTTGTCGGGAGGGGAAAAACTGAAGCTTTCTTT.

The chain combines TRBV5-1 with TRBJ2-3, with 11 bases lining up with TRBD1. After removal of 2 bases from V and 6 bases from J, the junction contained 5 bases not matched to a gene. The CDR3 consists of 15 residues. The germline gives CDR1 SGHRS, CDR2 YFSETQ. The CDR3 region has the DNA TGCGCCAGCAGCTTAAGGACAGGGGGCGCGGATACGCAGTATTTT. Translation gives CASSLRTGGADTQYF.

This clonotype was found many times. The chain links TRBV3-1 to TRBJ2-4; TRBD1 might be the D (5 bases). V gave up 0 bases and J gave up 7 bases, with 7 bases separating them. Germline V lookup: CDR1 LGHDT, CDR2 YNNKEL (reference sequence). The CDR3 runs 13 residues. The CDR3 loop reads CASSQDSGNIQYF. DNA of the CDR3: TGTGCCAGCAGCCAAGATTCAGGGAACATTCAGTACTTC.

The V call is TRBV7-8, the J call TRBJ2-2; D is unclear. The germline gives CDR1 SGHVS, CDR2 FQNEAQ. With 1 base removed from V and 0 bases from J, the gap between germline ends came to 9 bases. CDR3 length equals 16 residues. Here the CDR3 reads CASSLVAFANTGELFF. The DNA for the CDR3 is TGTGCCAGCAGCTTAGTCGCCTTCGCGAACACCGGGGAGCTGTTTTTT.

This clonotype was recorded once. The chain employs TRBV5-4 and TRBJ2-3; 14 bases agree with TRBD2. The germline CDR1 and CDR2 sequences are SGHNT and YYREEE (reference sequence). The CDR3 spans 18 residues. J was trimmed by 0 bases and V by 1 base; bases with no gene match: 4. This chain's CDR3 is CASSLIGLAGGSTDTQYF. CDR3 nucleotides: TGTGCCAGCAGCTTGATAGGACTAGCGGGGGGCAGCACAGATACGCAGTATTTT.

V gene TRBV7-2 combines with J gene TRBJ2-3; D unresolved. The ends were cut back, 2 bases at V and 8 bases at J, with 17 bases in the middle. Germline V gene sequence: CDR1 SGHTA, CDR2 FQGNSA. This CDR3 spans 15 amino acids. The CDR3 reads CASSLLAGTDGTQYF. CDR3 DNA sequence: TGTGCCAGCAGCTTATTGGCAGGCACTGATGGTACGCAGTATTTT.

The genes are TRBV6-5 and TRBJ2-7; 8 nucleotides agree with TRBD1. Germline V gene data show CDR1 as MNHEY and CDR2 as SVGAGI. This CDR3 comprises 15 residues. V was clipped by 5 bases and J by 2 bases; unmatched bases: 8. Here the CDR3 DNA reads TGTGCCAGCAGTCAAGGGACAGGCTATACCTACGAGCAGTACGTC. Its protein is CASSQGTGYTYEQYV.

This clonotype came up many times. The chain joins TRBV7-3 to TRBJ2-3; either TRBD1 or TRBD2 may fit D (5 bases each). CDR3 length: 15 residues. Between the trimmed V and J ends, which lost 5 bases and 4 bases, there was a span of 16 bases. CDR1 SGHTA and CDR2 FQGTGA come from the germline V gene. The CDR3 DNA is TGTGCCAGCAGCGCTAATTCCTTGGGGGCAGATACGCAGTATTTT. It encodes CASSANSLGADTQYF.